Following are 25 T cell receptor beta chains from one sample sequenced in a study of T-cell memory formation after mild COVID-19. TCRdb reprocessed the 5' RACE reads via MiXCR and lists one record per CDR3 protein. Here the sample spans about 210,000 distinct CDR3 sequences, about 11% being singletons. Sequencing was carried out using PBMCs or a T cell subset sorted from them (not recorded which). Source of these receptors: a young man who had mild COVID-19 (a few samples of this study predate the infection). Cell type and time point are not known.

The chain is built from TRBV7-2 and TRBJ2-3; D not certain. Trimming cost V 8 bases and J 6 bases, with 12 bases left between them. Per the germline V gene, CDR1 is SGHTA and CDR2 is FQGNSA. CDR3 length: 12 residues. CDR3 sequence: CASATAADTQYF. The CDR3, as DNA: TGTGCCAGCGCGACCGCGGCGGATACGCAGTATTTT.

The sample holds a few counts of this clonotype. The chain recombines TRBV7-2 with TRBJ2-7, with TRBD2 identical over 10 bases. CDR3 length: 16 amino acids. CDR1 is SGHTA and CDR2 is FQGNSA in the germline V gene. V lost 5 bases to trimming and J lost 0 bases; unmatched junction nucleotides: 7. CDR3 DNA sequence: TGTGCCAGCAGCCCCTCTAGCGGGGGTGTCTCCTACGAGCAGTACTTC. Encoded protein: CASSPSSGGVSYEQYF. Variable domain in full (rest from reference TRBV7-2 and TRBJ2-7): GAGVSQSPSNKVTEKGKDVELRCDPISGHTALYWYRQSLGQGLEFLIYFQGNSAPDKSGLPSDRFSAERTGGSVSTLTIQRTQQEDSAVYLCASSPSSGGVSYEQYFGPGTRLTVT.

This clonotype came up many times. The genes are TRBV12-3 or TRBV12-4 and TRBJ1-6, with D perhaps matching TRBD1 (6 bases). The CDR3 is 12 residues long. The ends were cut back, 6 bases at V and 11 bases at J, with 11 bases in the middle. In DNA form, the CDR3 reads TGTGCCAGCAGAACTAGGGGGGCACCCCTCCACTTT. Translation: CASRTRGAPLHF.

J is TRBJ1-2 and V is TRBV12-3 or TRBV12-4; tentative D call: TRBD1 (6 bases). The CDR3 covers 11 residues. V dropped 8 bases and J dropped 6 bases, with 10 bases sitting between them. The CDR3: CASGGGDGYTF. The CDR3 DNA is TGTGCCAGCGGCGGGGGCGATGGCTACACCTTC.

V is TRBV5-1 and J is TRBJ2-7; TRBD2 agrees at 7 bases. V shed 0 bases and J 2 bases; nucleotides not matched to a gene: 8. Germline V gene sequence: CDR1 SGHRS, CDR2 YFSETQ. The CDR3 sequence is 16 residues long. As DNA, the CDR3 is TGCGCCAGCAGCTTGGCTAGGGCTAGCGGAACCTACGAGCAGTACTTC. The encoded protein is CASSLARASGTYEQYF.

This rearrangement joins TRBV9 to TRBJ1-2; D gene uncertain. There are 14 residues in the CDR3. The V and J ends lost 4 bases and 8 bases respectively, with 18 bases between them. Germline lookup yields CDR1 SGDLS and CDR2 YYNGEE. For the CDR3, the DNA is TGTGCCAGCAGCCCTCCTACGACGGGTGAAGGCTACACCTTC. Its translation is CASSPPTTGEGYTF.

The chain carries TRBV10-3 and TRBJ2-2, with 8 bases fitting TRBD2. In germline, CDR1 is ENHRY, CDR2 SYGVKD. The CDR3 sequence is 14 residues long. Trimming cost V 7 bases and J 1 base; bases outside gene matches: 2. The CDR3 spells CAINLAGNTGELFF. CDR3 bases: TGTGCCATCAACCTAGCGGGGAACACCGGGGAGCTGTTTTTT.

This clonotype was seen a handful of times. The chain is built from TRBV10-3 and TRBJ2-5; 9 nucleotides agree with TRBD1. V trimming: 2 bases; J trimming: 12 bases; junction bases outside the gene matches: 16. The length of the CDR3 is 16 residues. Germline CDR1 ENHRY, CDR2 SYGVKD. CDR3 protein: CAISEVPGQGPPGKYF. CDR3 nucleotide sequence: TGTGCCATCAGTGAGGTTCCCGGACAGGGGCCCCCTGGGAAGTACTTC.

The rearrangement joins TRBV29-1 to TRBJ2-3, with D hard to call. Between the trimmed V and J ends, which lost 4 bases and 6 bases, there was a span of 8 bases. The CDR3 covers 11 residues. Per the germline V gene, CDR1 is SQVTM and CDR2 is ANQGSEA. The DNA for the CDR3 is TGCAGCGTTGGACATGGGGATACGCAGTATTTT. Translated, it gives CSVGHGDTQYF.

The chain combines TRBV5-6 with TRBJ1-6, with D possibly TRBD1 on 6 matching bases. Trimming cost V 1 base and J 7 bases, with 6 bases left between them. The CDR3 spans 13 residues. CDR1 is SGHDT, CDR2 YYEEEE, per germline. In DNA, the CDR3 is TGTGCCAGCAGCTTGAGGGGGAATTCACCCCTCCACTTT. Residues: CASSLRGNSPLHF.

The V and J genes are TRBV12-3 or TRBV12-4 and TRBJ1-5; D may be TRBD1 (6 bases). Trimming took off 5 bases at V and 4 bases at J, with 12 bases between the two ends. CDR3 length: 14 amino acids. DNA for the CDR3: TGTGCCAGCAGTAGGGGCAGGGGAAATCAGCCCCAGCATTTT. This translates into CASSRGRGNQPQHF.

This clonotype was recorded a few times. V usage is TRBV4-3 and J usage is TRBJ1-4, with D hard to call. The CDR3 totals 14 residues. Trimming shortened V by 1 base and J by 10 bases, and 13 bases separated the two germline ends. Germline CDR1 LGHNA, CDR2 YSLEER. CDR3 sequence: CASSQGDRAGKLFF. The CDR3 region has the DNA TGCGCCAGCAGCCAAGGTGACCGCGCCGGAAAACTGTTTTTT.

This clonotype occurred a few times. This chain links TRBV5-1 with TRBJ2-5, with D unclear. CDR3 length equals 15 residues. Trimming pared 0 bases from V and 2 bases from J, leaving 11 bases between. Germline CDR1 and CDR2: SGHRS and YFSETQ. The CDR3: CASSLARTLQETQYF. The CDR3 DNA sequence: TGCGCCAGCAGCTTGGCCAGAACACTTCAAGAGACCCAGTACTTC.

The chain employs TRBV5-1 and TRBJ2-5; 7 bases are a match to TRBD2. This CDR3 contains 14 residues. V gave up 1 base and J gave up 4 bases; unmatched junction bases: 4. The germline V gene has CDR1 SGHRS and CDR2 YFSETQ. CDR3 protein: CASSLLSGGETQYF. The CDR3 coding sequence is TGCGCCAGCAGCTTGTTGTCGGGAGGAGAGACCCAGTACTTC.

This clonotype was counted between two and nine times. The CDR3 reads CATSEVRGGTDTQYF. CDR3 coding DNA: TGTGCCACCAGTGAGGTCAGGGGCGGCACAGATACGCAGTATTTT. This chain uses TRBV24-1 with TRBJ2-3; possible D gene TRBD1, 6 bases. Trimming took off 4 bases at V and 1 base at J, with 11 bases between the two ends. Germline V gene lookup returns CDR1 KGHDR and CDR2 SFDVKD. CDR3 length equals 15 residues.

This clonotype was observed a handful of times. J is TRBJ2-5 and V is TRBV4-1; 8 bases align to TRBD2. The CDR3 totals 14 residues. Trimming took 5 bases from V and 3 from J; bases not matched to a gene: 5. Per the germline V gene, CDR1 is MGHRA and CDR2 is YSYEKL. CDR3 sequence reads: CASSTGSGEETQYF. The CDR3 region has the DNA TGCGCCAGCAGCACGGGTAGCGGGGAAGAGACCCAGTACTTC.

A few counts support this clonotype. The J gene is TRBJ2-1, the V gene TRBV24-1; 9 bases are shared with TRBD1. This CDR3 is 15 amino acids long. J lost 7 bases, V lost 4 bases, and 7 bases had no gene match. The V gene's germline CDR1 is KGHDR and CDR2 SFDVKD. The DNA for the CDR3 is TGTGCCACCAGTGACCCGGGACAGGGTAGGAATGAGCAGTTCTTC. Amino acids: CATSDPGQGRNEQFF.

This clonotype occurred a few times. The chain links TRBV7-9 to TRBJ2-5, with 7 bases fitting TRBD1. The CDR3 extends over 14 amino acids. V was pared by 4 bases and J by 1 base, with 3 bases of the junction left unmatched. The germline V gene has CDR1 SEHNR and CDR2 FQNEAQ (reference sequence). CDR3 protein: CASSYRTGQETQYF. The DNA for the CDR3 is TGTGCCAGCAGCTACCGGACAGGCCAAGAGACCCAGTACTTC.

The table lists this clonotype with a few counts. The CDR3 region has the DNA TGTGCCAGCAGAATGACAGGGCACTATGGCTACACCTTC. This sequence encodes CASRMTGHYGYTF. This sequence joins TRBV6-5 and TRBJ1-2, with TRBD1 identical over 7 bases. The CDR3 loop spans 13 amino acids. V was pared by 6 bases and J by 3 bases, with 4 bases of the junction left unmatched. Per germline, CDR1 MNHEY and CDR2 SVGAGI.

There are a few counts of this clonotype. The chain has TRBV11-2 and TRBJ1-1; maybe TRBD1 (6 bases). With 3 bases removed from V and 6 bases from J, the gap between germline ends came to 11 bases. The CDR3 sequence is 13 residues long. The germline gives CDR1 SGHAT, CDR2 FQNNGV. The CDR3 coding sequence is TGTGCCAGCAGCTTGGCAGGGGCTGCTGAAGCTTTCTTT. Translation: CASSLAGAAEAFF.

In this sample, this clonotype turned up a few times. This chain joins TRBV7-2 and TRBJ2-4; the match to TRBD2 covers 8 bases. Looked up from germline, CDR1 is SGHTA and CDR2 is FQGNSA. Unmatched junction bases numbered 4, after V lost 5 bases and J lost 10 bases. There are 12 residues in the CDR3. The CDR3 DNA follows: TGTGCCAGCAGCCTTTCGGGGGGGATTCAGTACTTC. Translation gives CASSLSGGIQYF. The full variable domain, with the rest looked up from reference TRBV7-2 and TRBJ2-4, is GAGVSQSPSNKVTEKGKDVELRCDPISGHTALYWYRQSLGQGLEFLIYFQGNSAPDKSGLPSDRFSAERTGGSVSTLTIQRTQQEDSAVYLCASSLSGGIQYFGAGTRLSVL.

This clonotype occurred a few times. The chain's CDR3 is CASSLVNRGTDTQYF. The CDR3 DNA sequence: TGCGCCAGCAGCTTAGTAAACCGGGGCACAGATACGCAGTATTTT. This chain links TRBV5-1 with TRBJ2-3; D call uncertain. The CDR3 is 15 amino acids. CDR1 is SGHRS, CDR2 YFSETQ, per germline. Trimming stripped 2 bases from V and 1 base from J, with 11 bases between. Full variable domain (outside the CDR3, taken from reference TRBV5-1 and TRBJ2-3): KAGVTQTPRYLIKTRGQQVTLSCSPISGHRSVSWYQQTPGQGLQFLFEYFSETQRNKGNFPGRFSGRQFSNSRSEMNVSTLELGDSALYLCASSLVNRGTDTQYFGPGTRLTVL.

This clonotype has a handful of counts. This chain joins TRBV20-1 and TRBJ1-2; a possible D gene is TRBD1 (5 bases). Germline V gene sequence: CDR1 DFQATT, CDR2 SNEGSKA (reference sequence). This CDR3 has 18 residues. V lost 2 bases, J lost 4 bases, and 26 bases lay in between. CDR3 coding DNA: TGCAGTGCTAGACCGAAACAGGTCCTATTTAGCGCGGGCTATGGCTACACCTTC. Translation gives CSARPKQVLFSAGYGYTF.

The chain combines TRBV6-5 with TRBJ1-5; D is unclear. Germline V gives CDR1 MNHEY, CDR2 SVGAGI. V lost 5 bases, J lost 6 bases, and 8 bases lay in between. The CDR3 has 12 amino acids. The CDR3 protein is CASSNPSQPQHF. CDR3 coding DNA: TGTGCCAGCAGTAACCCGAGTCAGCCCCAGCATTTT.

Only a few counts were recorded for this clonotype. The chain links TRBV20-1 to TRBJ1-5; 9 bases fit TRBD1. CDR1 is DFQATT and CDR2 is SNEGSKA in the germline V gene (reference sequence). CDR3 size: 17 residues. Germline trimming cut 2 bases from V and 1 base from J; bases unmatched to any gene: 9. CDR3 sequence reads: CSARYGVGQGSNQPQHF. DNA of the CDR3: TGCAGTGCTAGATACGGCGTTGGACAGGGGAGCAATCAGCCCCAGCATTTT.